This is a list of T cell receptor beta chains from one sample in a study of spatial heterogeneity in lung cancer. TCRdb itself ran the 5' RACE reads through MiXCR, one entry per CDR3 protein. The table has roughly 70,000 distinct CDR3 sequences, around 8.9% seen once. The source material was PBMCs, sampled at follow-up. The receptors were gathered from a female donor with early-stage non-small cell lung cancer. Both conserved end residues are part of each CDR3. The D gene is left open where the match is weak. Where a row states a size, it is once, few, many or the class of an expanded clone; other rows omit it.

clone_size d_call j_call v_call cdr3_nt cdr3_aa
- TRBD1 TRBJ2-1 TRBV12-3/TRBV12-4 TGTGCCAGCAGTTCTCGGACAGGCAATGAGCAGTTCTTC CASSSRTGNEQFF
many - TRBJ2-3 TRBV15 TGTGCCGCCCGGGGCGGAGCAACAGATACGCAGTATTTT CAARGGATDTQYF
many TRBD2 TRBJ2-7 TRBV10-3 TGTGCCATCAGGGGGACTAGCGTCCTCTACGAGCAGTACTTC CAIRGTSVLYEQYF
many TRBD2 TRBJ2-3 TRBV3-1 TGTGCCAGCAGCCAAGATCTAGCGGAGAGGACAGATACGCAGTATTTT CASSQDLAERTDTQYF
few TRBD1 TRBJ1-4 TRBV7-6 TGTGCCAGCAGCTTGCAAAGGACAGGGGCTGGCGAAAAACTGTTTTTT CASSLQRTGAGEKLFF
many TRBD2 TRBJ2-1 TRBV3-1 TGTGCCAGCAGCCAAGATCCGAGCGGGATGTTCAATGAGCAGTTCTTC CASSQDPSGMFNEQFF
many - TRBJ1-4 TRBV11-2 TGTGCCAGCAGTCGATGGGCGGATGAAAAACTGTTTTTT CASSRWADEKLFF
many - TRBJ1-3 TRBV27 TGTGCCAGCAGTCGGGATAACTCTGGAAACACCATATATTTT CASSRDNSGNTIYF
- - TRBJ1-5 TRBV19 TGTGCCAGTAGCACCGGGTCTTATCAGCCCCAGCATTTT CASSTGSYQPQHF
many - TRBJ2-5 TRBV29-1 TGCAGCGTTGAGGGGGGTTACGAGACCCAGTACTTC CSVEGGYETQYF
- - TRBJ2-5 TRBV6-2/TRBV6-3 TGTGCCAGCAGTTATAGTCATCCAGGGCGGCGAGAAAGAAACGAGACCCAGTACTTC CASSYSHPGRRERNETQYF
many - TRBJ2-1 TRBV5-1 TGCGCCAGCAGCTTCTCGGGGTACCTCTACAATGAGCAGTTCTTC CASSFSGYLYNEQFF
many - TRBJ2-2 TRBV11-2 TGTGCCAGCAGCTTAGATGGCAGGGACACCGGGGAGCTGTTTTTT CASSLDGRDTGELFF
many TRBD1 TRBJ1-5 TRBV28 TGTGCCAGCAGTTTAAGGACAGGGAATCAGCCCCAGCATTTT CASSLRTGNQPQHF
many TRBD1 TRBJ2-6 TRBV11-2 TGTGCCAGCAGCTTAGATGAGTGGAGGACAGGGGTGCCTGGGGCCAACGTCCTGACTTTC CASSLDEWRTGVPGANVLTF
- TRBD2 TRBJ2-2 TRBV7-3 TGTGCCAGCAGCCTGGGACTAGCGGGAGCCACCGGGGAGCTGTTTTTT CASSLGLAGATGELFF
many TRBD2 TRBJ2-2 TRBV7-3 TGTGCCAGCAGCCCATTCCCCGGGAGGGAATCCGGGGAGCTGTTTTTT CASSPFPGRESGELFF
few TRBD2 TRBJ2-5 TRBV20-1 TGCAGTGCCCGCCAGACTAGCGGGAGAGAGACCCAGTACTTC CSARQTSGRETQYF
many TRBD1 TRBJ2-7 TRBV6-1 TGTGCCAGCAGTGAAGGGACCGGCGGACAGGGGTACGAGCAGTACTTC CASSEGTGGQGYEQYF
many - TRBJ2-3 TRBV15 TGTGCCACCAGCAGAGATTGGAGCGGGCGCACAGATACGCAGTATTTT CATSRDWSGRTDTQYF
- - TRBJ2-2 TRBV12-3/TRBV12-4 TGTGCCAGCAGCCCCTCCCGACGGCTGAACACCGGGGAGCTGTTTTTT CASSPSRRLNTGELFF